The TCR beta chain described here comes from a study of T cell clusters in autoimmune cytopenias. TRB amplification used roughly 250 ng of peripheral blood genomic DNA. TRB was amplified by touch-down multiplex PCR, primer pools A and B combined. Reanalyzing the multiplex PCR reads, TCRdb keeps one entry per CDR3 protein, without DNA. In total, the table holds some 5,400 distinct CDR3 sequences. Germline V gene lookup returns CDR1 DFQATT and CDR2 SNEGSKA (reference sequence). The CDR3 loop spans 19 amino acids. Findings and limits, study-wide: A dominant lymphoma-associated repertoire apparently masked the cluster-lack signature in secondary cytopenia versus chronic lymphocytic leukemia.

Remarks on this clonotype: Its specificity is not known.

These data also featured in a second study, about T cell repertoires in aging, cancer and after chemotherapy.

This TCR derives from a human donor in good health. The V call is TRBV20-1, the J call TRBJ1-6; with no DNA, the TCRdb D assignment of TRBD1 cannot be verified. The sequenced sample consisted of peripheral blood. The CDR3 loop reads CSAQVPDRFSSSYNSPLHF.